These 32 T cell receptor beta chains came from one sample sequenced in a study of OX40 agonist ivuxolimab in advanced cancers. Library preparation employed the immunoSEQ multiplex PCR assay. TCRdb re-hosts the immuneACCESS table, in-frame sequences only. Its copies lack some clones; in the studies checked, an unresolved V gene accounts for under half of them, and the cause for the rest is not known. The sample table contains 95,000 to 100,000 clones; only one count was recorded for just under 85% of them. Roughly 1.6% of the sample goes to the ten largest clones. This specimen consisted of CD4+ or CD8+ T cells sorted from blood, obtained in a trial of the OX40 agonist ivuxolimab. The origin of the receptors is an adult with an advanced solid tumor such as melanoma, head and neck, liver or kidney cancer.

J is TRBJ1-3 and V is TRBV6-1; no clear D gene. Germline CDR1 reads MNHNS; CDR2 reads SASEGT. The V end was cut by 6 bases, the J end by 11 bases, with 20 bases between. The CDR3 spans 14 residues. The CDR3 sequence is CASSPFLLASAIYF. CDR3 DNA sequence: TGTGCCAGCAGCCCTTTCCTCCTAGCCTCGGCCATATATTTT.

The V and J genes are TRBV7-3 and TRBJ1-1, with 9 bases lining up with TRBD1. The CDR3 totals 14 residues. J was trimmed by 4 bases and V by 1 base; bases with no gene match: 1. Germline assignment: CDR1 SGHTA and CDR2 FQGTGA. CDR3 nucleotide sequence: TGTGCCAGCAGCTTAAGGACAGGGGCCACTGAAGCTTTCTTT. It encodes CASSLRTGATEAFF. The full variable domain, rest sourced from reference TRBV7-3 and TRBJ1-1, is GAGVSQTPSNKVTEKGKYVELRCDPISGHTALYWYRQSLGQGPEFLIYFQGTGAADDSGLPNDRFFAVRPEGSVSTLKIQRTERGDSAVYLCASSLRTGATEAFFGQGTRLTVV.

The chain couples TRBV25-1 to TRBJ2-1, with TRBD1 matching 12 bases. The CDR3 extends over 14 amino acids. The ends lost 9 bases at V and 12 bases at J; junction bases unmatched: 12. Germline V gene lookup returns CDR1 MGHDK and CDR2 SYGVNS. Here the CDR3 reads CASRGTGGGVGQFF. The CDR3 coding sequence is TGTGCCAGTAGAGGGACAGGGGGCGGGGTAGGGCAGTTCTTC.

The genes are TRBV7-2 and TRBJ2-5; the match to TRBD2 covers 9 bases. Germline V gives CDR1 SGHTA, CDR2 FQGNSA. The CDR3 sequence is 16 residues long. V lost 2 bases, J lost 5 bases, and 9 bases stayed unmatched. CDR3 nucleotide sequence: TGTGCCAGCAGCTTAATGAGTAGCGGGAGAGGTGAGACCCAGTACTTC. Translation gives CASSLMSSGRGETQYF. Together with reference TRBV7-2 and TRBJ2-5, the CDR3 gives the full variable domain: GAGVSQSPSNKVTEKGKDVELRCDPISGHTALYWYRQSLGQGLEFLIYFQGNSAPDKSGLPSDRFSAERTGGSVSTLTIQRTQQEDSAVYLCASSLMSSGRGETQYFGPGTRLLVL.

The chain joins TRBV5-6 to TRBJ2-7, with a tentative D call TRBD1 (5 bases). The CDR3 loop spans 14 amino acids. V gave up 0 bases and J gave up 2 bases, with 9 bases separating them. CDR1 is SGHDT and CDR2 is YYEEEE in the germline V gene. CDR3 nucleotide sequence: TGTGCCAGCAGCTTGGTAGGGGCCGCCTACGAGCAGTACTTC. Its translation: CASSLVGAAYEQYF.

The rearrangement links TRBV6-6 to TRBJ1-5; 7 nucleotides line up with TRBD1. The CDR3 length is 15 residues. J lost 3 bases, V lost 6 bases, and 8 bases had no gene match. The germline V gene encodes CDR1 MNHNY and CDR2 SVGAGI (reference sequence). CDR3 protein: CASRYTGVSNQPQHF. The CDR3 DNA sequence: TGTGCCAGCAGGTACACAGGGGTTTCCAATCAGCCCCAGCATTTT.

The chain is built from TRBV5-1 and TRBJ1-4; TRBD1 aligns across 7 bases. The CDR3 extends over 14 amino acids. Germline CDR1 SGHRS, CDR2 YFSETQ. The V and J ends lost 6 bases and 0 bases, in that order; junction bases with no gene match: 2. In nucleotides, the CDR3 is TGCGCCAGCAATACAGGGGCAACTAATGAAAAACTGTTTTTT. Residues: CASNTGATNEKLFF. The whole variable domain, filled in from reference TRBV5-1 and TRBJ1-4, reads KAGVTQTPRYLIKTRGQQVTLSCSPISGHRSVSWYQQTPGQGLQFLFEYFSETQRNKGNFPGRFSGRQFSNSRSEMNVSTLELGDSALYLCASNTGATNEKLFFGSGTQLSVL.

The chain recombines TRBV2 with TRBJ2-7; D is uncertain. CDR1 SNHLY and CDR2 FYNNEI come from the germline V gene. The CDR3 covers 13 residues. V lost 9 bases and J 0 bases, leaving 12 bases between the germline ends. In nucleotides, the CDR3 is TGTGCCAGTGGGGTCTTCAGCTCCTACGAGCAGTACTTC. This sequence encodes CASGVFSSYEQYF.

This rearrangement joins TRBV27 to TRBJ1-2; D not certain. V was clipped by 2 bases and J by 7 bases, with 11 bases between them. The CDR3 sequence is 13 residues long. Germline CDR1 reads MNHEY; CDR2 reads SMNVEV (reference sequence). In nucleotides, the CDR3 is TGTGCCAGCAGTTTAGACAAAACCGGTGGCTACACCTTC. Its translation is CASSLDKTGGYTF.

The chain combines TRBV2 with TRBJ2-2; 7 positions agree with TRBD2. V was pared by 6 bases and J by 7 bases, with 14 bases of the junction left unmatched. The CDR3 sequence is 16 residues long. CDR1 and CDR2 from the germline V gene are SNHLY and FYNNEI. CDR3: CASSGFGGSSGGELFF. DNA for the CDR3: TGTGCCAGCAGCGGCTTCGGCGGGAGTAGTGGCGGGGAGCTGTTTTTT.

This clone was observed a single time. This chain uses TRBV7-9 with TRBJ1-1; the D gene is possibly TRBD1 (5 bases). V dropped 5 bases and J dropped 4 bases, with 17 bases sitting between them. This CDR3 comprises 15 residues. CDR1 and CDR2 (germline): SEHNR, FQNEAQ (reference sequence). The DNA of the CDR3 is TGTGCCAGCAGCCGAGGGACCCTGGGAGTCACTGAAGCTTTCTTT. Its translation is CASSRGTLGVTEAFF.

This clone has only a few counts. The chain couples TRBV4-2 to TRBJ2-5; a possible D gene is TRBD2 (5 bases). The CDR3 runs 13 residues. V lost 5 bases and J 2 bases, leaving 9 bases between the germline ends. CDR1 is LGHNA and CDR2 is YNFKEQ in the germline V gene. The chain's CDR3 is CASSFGRQETQYF. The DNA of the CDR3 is TGTGCCAGCAGCTTTGGGAGACAAGAGACCCAGTACTTC.

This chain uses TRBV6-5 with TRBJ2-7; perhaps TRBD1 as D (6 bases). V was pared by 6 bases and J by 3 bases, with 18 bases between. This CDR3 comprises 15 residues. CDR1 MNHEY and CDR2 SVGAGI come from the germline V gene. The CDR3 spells CASRTLQGSLYEQYF. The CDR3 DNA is TGTGCCAGCAGGACTCTACAGGGTAGCCTCTACGAGCAGTACTTC.

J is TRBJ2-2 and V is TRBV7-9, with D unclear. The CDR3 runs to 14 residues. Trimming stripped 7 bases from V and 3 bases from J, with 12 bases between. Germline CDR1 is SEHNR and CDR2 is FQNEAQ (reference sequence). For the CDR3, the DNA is TGTGCCAGCACCCAAGATGGTTACACCGGGGAGCTGTTTTTT. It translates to CASTQDGYTGELFF.

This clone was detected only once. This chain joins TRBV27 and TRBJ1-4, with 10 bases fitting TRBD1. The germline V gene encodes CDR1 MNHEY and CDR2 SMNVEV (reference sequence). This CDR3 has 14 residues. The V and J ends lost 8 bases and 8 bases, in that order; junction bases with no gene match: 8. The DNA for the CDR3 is TGTGCCAGCGCCAGGGACAGGGGAGGGGAAAAACTGTTTTTT. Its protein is CASARDRGGEKLFF.

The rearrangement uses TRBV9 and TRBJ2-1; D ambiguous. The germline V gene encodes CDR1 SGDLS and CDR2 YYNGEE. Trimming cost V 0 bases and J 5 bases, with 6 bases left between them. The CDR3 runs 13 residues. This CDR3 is CASSVDRHNEQFF. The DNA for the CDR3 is TGTGCCAGCAGCGTAGATCGACACAATGAGCAGTTCTTC.

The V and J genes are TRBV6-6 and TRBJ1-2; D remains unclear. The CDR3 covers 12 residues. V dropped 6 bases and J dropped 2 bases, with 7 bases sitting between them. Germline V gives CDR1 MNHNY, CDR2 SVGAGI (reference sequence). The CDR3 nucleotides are TGTGCCAGCAGAGAAGGCAACTATGGCTACACCTTC. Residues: CASREGNYGYTF.

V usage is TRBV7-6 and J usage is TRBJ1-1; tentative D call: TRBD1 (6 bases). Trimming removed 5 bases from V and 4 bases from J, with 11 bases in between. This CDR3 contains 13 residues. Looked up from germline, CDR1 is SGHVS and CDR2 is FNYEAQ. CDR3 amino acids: CASSNSQGTEAFF. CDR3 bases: TGTGCCAGCAGCAACTCACAGGGCACTGAAGCTTTCTTT.

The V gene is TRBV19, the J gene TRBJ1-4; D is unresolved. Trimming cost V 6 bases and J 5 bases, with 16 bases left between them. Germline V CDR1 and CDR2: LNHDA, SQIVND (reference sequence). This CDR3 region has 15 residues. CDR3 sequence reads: CASRLKDRANEKLFF. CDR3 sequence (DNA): TGTGCCAGTAGACTGAAGGATAGGGCGAATGAAAAACTGTTTTTT. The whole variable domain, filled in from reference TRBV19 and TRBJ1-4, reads DGGITQSPKYLFRKEGQNVTLSCEQNLNHDAMYWYRQDPGQGLRLIYYSQIVNDFQKGDIAEGYSVSREKKESFPLTVTSAQKNPTAFYLCASRLKDRANEKLFFGSGTQLSVL.

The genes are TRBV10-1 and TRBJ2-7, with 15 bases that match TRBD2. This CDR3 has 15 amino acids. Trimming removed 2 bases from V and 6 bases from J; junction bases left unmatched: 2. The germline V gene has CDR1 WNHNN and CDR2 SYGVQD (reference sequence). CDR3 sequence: CASSEGLAGGIEQYF. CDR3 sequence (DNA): TGCGCCAGCAGTGAGGGACTAGCGGGAGGGATCGAGCAGTACTTC.

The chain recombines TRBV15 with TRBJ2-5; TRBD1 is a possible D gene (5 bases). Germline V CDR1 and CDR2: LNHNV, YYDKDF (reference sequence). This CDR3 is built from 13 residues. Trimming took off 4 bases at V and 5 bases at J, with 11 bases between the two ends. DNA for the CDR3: TGTGCCACCAGCACCCCTCCAGGGGAGACCCAGTACTTC. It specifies CATSTPPGETQYF.

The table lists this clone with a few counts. CDR3 amino acids: CASSIVNRNTEAFF. CDR3 nucleotides: TGTGCCAGTAGTATAGTTAACAGAAACACTGAAGCTTTCTTT. The V and J genes are TRBV19 and TRBJ1-1; D is unresolved. Germline V gives CDR1 LNHDA, CDR2 SQIVND (reference sequence). Trimming took 1 base from V and 2 from J, leaving 8 bases between them. The CDR3 runs to 14 residues.

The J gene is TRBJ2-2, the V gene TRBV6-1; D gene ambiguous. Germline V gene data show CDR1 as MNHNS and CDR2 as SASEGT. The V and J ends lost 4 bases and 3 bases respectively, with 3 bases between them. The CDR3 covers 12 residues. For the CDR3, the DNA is TGTGCCAGCAGTGTTTACACCGGGGAGCTGTTTTTT. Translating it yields CASSVYTGELFF.

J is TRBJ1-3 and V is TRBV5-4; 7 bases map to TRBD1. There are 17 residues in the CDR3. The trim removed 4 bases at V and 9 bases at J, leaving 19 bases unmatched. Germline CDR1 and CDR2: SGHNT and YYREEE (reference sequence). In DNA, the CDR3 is TGTGCCAGCAGCACAACGATCCGGGACAGCCTACGGGGCACCATATATTTT. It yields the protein CASSTTIRDSLRGTIYF.

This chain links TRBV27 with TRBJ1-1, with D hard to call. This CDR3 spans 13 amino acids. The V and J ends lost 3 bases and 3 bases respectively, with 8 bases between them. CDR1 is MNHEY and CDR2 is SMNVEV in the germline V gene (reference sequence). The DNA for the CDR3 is TGTGCCAGCAGTTTTACTAGGGACACTGAAGCTTTCTTT. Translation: CASSFTRDTEAFF.

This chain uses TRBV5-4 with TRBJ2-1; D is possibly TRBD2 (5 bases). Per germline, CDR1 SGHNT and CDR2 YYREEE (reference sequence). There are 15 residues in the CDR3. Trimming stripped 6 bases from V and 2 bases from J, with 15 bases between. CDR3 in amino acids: CASNTRGLAYNEQFF. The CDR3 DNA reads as TGTGCCAGCAATACCCGCGGACTTGCCTACAATGAGCAGTTCTTC.

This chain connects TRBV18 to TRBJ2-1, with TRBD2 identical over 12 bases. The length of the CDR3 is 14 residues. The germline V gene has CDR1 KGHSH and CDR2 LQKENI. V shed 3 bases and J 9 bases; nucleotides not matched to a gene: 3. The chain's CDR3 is CASSPLAGGGEQFF. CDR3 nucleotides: TGTGCCAGCTCACCCCTAGCGGGAGGGGGTGAGCAGTTCTTC.

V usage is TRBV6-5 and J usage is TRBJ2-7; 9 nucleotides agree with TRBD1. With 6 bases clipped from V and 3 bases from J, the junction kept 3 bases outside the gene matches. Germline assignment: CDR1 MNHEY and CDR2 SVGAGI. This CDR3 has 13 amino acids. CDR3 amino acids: CASSRTGDYEQYF. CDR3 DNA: TGTGCCAGCAGCCGGACAGGGGACTACGAGCAGTACTTC.

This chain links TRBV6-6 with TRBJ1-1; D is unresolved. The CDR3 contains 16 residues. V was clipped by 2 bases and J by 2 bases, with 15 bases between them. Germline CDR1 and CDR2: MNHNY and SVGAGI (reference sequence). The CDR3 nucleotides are TGTGCCAGCAGTTACGCCTTAGGCCGGGGAAACACTGAAGCTTTCTTT. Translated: CASSYALGRGNTEAFF.

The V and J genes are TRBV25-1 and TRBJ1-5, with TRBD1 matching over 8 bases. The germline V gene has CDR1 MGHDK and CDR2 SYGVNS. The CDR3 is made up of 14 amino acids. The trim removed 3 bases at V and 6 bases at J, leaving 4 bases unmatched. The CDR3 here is CASSEAGGLQPQHF. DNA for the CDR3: TGTGCCAGCAGTGAGGCAGGGGGCCTTCAGCCCCAGCATTTT. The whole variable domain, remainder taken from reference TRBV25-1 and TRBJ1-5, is EADIYQTPRYLVIGTGKKITLECSQTMGHDKMYWYQQDPGMELHLIHYSYGVNSTEKGDLSSESTVSRIRTEHFPLTLESARPSHTSQYLCASSEAGGLQPQHFGDGTRLSIL.

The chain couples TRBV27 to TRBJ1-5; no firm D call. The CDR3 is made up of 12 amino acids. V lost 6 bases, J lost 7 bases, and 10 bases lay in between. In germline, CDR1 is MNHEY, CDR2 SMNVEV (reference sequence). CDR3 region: CASRGVGQPQHF. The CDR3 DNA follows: TGTGCCAGCAGGGGAGTTGGGCAGCCCCAGCATTTT.

The CDR3 sequence is CASSPGQISYEQYF. In nucleotides, the CDR3 is TGTGCCAGCAGCCCGGGACAGATCTCCTACGAGCAGTACTTC. V usage is TRBV5-6 and J usage is TRBJ2-7; 7 bases align to TRBD1. This CDR3 contains 14 residues. V lost 4 bases and J lost 0; bases outside the gene matches: 4. The germline V gene has CDR1 SGHDT and CDR2 YYEEEE.